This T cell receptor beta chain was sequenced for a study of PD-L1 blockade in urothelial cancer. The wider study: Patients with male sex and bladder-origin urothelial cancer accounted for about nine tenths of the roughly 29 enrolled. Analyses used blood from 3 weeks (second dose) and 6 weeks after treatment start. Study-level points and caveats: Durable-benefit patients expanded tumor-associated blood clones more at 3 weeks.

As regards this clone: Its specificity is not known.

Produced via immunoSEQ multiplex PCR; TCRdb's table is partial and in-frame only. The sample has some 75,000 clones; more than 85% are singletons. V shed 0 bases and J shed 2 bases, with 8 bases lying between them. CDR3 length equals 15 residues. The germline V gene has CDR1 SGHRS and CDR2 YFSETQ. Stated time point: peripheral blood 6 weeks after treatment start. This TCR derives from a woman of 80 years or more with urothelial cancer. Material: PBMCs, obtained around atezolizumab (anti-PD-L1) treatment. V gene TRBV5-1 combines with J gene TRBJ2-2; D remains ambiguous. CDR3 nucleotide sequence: TGCGCCAGCAGCTTGGGAGGTATTAACACCGGGGAGCTGTTTTTT. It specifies CASSLGGINTGELFF. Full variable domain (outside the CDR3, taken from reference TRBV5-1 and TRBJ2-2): KAGVTQTPRYLIKTRGQQVTLSCSPISGHRSVSWYQQTPGQGLQFLFEYFSETQRNKGNFPGRFSGRQFSNSRSEMNVSTLELGDSALYLCASSLGGINTGELFFGEGSRLTVL.